A selection of T cell receptor beta chains follows, all from one sample in a study of spatial heterogeneity in lung cancer. TCRdb fed the 5' RACE reads into MiXCR, producing one record per CDR3 protein. The data contain 55,000 to 70,000 distinct CDR3 sequences, around 6% of them singletons. This material consisted of PBMCs, taken at surgery. The receptor source for this set is a female donor with early-stage non-small cell lung cancer. Each CDR3 is given without its conserved first and last residue. Fields, in order: CDR3 protein, D gene, V gene, CDR3 length. D genes are given only for firm matches.

CDR3aa: ASRLETNSPLH; d_gene: NA; v_gene: TRBV28; len: 11
CDR3aa: ASSLDVAGYT; d_gene: NA; v_gene: TRBV5-1; len: 10
CDR3aa: ASRSTGGNEKLF; d_gene: NA; v_gene: TRBV12-3/TRBV12-4; len: 12
CDR3aa: ASSSGGMNTEAF; d_gene: NA; v_gene: TRBV5-1; len: 12
CDR3aa: ASSPNRDRAPRSYEQY; d_gene: TRBD1; v_gene: TRBV28; len: 16
CDR3aa: ASSGYRGITEAF; d_gene: TRBD1; v_gene: TRBV28; len: 12
CDR3aa: ASSLRDRDNYGYT; d_gene: TRBD1; v_gene: TRBV6-1; len: 13
CDR3aa: SAPNSGANVLT; d_gene: NA; v_gene: TRBV20-1; len: 11
CDR3aa: ASSSWDPRTEAF; d_gene: NA; v_gene: TRBV7-9; len: 12
CDR3aa: SARDGGRQLNTEAF; d_gene: NA; v_gene: TRBV20-1; len: 14
CDR3aa: ASSLSRGQDTQY; d_gene: TRBD1; v_gene: TRBV27; len: 12
CDR3aa: ATSVAGPREQF; d_gene: NA; v_gene: TRBV24-1; len: 11
CDR3aa: ASSFLGSGANVLT; d_gene: NA; v_gene: TRBV28; len: 13
CDR3aa: ASSAGDFNEQF; d_gene: NA; v_gene: TRBV9; len: 11
CDR3aa: ASSSLETTNEKLF; d_gene: NA; v_gene: TRBV28; len: 13
CDR3aa: ASSLASVGYEQY; d_gene: NA; v_gene: TRBV7-9; len: 12
CDR3aa: ASSYSRQGTEAF; d_gene: TRBD1; v_gene: TRBV11-2; len: 12
CDR3aa: ASSWGTSGGRTDTQY; d_gene: TRBD2; v_gene: TRBV5-1; len: 15